Sequencing of this T cell receptor beta chain was carried out in a study of shared clonotypes between healthy human individuals. Libraries were prepared by immunoSEQ multiplex PCR; TCRdb keeps only in-frame clonotypes and omits some of them. Here the sample spans around 350,000 clones, 73% being singletons. Points on this clone: Antigen specificity is unknown.

General study results and limits: The diversity represented, both genetic and in exposure history, was limited by few donors.

The CDR3 extends over 13 amino acids. CDR1 is SGHRS, CDR2 YFSETQ, per germline. With 1 base removed from V and 3 bases from J, the gap between germline ends came to 7 bases. Sequenced sample: memory CD4+ T cells sorted from blood. Subset noted: CD45RA-negative fraction. The V gene is TRBV5-1, the J gene TRBJ2-5; D ambiguous. This receptor was taken from a young man in good health. CDR3 region: CASSLTVEETQYF. The CDR3, as DNA: TGCGCCAGCAGCTTGACAGTCGAAGAGACCCAGTACTTC.